The present T cell receptor beta chain was sequenced within a study of blood T cell repertoires in COVID-19. Study-wide background: Acute and convalescent COVID-19 specimens originated in the United States, Italy and Spain. PBMCs, B-cell-depleted T cells, or T cells were the source of the cDNA or gDNA that made up the material.

TCRdb's copy holds only in-frame clones and misses some; the assay was immunoSEQ multiplex PCR. The repertoire holds about 280,000 clones, with roughly nine tenths as singletons. Deletions cut 0 bases from V and 1 base from J, with 8 bases between. Germline V gene lookup returns CDR1 SGDLS and CDR2 YYNGEE. The CDR3 is 16 residues long. This sequence was found in a woman aged 45-65 years who had recovered from COVID-19. Sequenced input: peripheral blood. The genes are TRBV9 and TRBJ2-6; D not certain. Here the CDR3 reads CASSVGAPSGANVLTF. In DNA form, the CDR3 reads TGTGCCAGCAGCGTAGGGGCACCTTCTGGGGCCAACGTCCTGACTTTC.